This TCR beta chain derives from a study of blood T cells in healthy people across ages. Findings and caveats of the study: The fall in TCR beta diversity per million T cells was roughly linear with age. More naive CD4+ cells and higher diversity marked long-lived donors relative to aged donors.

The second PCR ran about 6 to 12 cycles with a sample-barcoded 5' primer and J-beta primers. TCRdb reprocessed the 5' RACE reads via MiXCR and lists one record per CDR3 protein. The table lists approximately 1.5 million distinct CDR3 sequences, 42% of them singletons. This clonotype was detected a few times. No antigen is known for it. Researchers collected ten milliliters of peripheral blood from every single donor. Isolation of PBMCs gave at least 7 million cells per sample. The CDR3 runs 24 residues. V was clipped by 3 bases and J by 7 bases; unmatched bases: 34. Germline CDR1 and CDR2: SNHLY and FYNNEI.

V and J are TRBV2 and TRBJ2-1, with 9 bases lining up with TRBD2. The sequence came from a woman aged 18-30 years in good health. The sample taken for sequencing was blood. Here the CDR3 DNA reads TGTGCCAGCAGTGAGATAGTCAGGACTAGCGTGGGACAACTGATTCCTTGGACGTCGAATGAGCAGTTCTTC. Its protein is CASSEIVRTSVGQLIPWTSNEQFF. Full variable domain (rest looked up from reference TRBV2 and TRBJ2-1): EPEVTQTPSHQVTQMGQEVILRCVPISNHLYFYWYRQILGQKVEFLVSFYNNEISEKSEIFDDQFSVERPDGSNFTLKIRSTKLEDSAMYFCASSEIVRTSVGQLIPWTSNEQFFGPGTRLTVL.